This is a list of T cell receptor beta chains from one sample in a study of esophageal squamous cell carcinoma under preoperative chemotherapy. From the PCR reads, TCRdb called clonotypes with MiXCR, one entry per CDR3 protein. The sample includes roughly 32,000 distinct CDR3 sequences, about half of them seen just once. The specimen was obtained from a patient given preoperative chemotherapy. Receptor source: a human donor with esophageal squamous cell carcinoma. The donor label of this sample is uncertain. The CDR3 runs from the conserved cysteine through the conserved F or W. The order of the fields is CDR3 protein, CDR3 DNA, clone size, D gene, V gene, J gene. The D gene is left open where the match is weak. Where a row states a size, it is once, few, many or the class of an expanded clone; other rows omit it.

CASSFILGGGDQDTQYF	TGTGCCAGCAGCTTCATACTGGGGGGAGGGGACCAAGACACCCAGTACTTC	.	TRBD2	TRBV7-3	TRBJ2-5
CASTVSSGGQETQYF	TGTGCCAGCACCGTTAGCAGTGGGGGCCAAGAGACCCAGTACTTC	.	.	TRBV11-3	TRBJ2-5
CASSWSVNEQFF	TGTGCCAGCAGCTGGTCGGTCAATGAGCAGTTCTTC	medium-sized	.	TRBV7-2	TRBJ2-1
CASSLAVLAGEQYF	TGTGCCAGCAGCTTAGCGGTCCTAGCGGGGGAGCAGTACTTC	many	TRBD2	TRBV7-2	TRBJ2-5
CAWRPTSGNYNEQFF	TGTGCCTGGAGGCCGACTAGCGGGAATTACAATGAGCAGTTCTTC	.	TRBD2	TRBV30	TRBJ2-1
CARSSGARDPDTQYF	TGTGCCAGGAGCTCAGGAGCCAGGGACCCAGATACGCAGTATTTT	.	.	TRBV7-6	TRBJ2-3
CASIPGGLGGVCSYNEQFF	TGTGCCAGCATCCCAGGGGGACTAGGTGGAGTTTGCTCCTACAATGAGCAGTTCTTC	hyperexpanded	.	TRBV7-3	TRBJ2-1
CASSSSSGRAGEQYF	TGTGCCAGCAGTTCTTCTAGCGGGAGGGCAGGGGAGCAGTACTTC	many	TRBD2	TRBV12-3/TRBV12-4	TRBJ2-5
CASSFSSGGFTDTQYF	TGTGCCAGCAGCTTTTCTAGCGGGGGGTTCACAGATACGCAGTATTTT	few	TRBD2	TRBV7-6	TRBJ2-3
CASCGAEAQSF	TGTGCCAGCTGTGGGGCAGAGGCCCAGTCCTTC	.	.	TRBV6-1	TRBJ2-5
CASRPGGTGANVLTF	TGTGCCAGCAGACCAGGGGGTACTGGGGCCAACGTCCTGACTTTC	.	TRBD1	TRBV12-3/TRBV12-4	TRBJ2-6
CASRDGSNAQFF	TGTGCCAGCAGAGACGGGTCCAACGCGCAGTTCTTC	many	.	TRBV7-2	TRBJ2-1
CATRSSESSYNEQFF	TGTGCCACCAGATCTAGCGAGAGCTCCTACAATGAGCAGTTCTTC	many	.	TRBV15	TRBJ2-1
CASSPTVLSSYNEQFF	TGTGCCAGCAGCCCGACGGTGCTGAGCTCCTACAATGAGCAGTTCTTC	.	.	TRBV6-1	TRBJ2-1
CASSLDPAGELFF	TGTGCCAGCAGCTTAGACCCAGCTGGGGAGCTGTTTTTT	.	.	TRBV7-8	TRBJ2-2
CASSSLADSYNEQFF	TGTGCCAGCAGCTCCCTAGCGGACTCCTACAATGAGCAGTTCTTC	.	TRBD2	TRBV7-2	TRBJ2-1
CASSTTVYGYTF	TGTGCCAGCAGCACCACAGTCTATGGCTACACCTTC	many	.	TRBV11-2	TRBJ1-2
CASSSRPGGGDQNTQYF	TGTGCCAGCAGCTCGAGACCCGGGGGCGGGGACCAAAACACTCAGTACTTC	.	.	TRBV7-3	TRBJ2-4
CASSPVGVVAASQFF	TGTGCCAGCTCCCCGGTGGGGGTTGTAGCAGCGTCCCAGTTCTTC	.	.	TRBV7-3	TRBJ2-1
CGGGKGGPDPDTQYF	TGTGGCGGGGGGAAAGGGGGACCAGACCCAGATACGCAGTATTTC	.	TRBD2	TRBV7-2	TRBJ2-3
CASSYSGLGTDTQYF	TGTGCCAGCAGTTACTCCGGGTTAGGGACAGATACGCAGTATTTT	.	.	TRBV6-5	TRBJ2-3
CASSSGLAGEGTYNEQFF	TGTGCCAGCAGCTCGGGACTAGCGGGAGAGGGGACCTACAATGAGCAGTTCTTC	few	TRBD2	TRBV7-8	TRBJ2-1
CASSLGTARGYTF	TGTGCCAGCAGCTTAGGGACGGCGCGGGGCTACACCTTC	.	.	TRBV11-2	TRBJ1-2
CASSQSSDSFQYF	TGCGCCAGCAGCCAATCCTCGGACAGTTTTCAGTATTTT	.	.	TRBV4-1	TRBJ2-3
CASSLEGFFPEQYF	TGTGCCAGCAGCTTAGAAGGGTTCTTCCCCGAGCAGTACTTC	many	.	TRBV7-9	TRBJ2-7
CASRGEENVSTGELFF	TGTGCCAGCAGGGGAGAGGAGAATGTGAGCACCGGGGAGCTGTTTTTT	.	.	TRBV7-6	TRBJ2-2
CASSRRDREETQYF	TGCGCCAGCAGCCGCCGGGACAGGGAAGAGACCCAGTACTTC	.	TRBD1	TRBV5-1	TRBJ2-5
CARSSKAVNTGALFF	TGTGCCAGGAGCTCGAAGGCTGTGAACACCGGGGCGCTGTTTTTT	.	.	TRBV11-3	TRBJ2-2
CASSLGVGTEAFF	TGTGCCAGCAGTTTGGGGGTGGGCACTGAAGCTTTCTTT	many	.	TRBV12-3/TRBV12-4	TRBJ1-1
CASSEGNSPNQPQHF	TGTGCCAGCAGTGAAGGGAACAGTCCCAATCAGCCCCAGCATTTT	few	.	TRBV6-1	TRBJ1-5
CASSLEGLWGTDTQYF	TGTGCCAGCAGTTTAGAGGGGCTGTGGGGCACAGACACGCAGTACTTC	.	.	TRBV12-3/TRBV12-4	TRBJ2-7
CARGLDAGIGGGDQDTQYF	TGTGCCAGGGGCTTGGATGCGGGGATCGGGGGCGGTGACCAAGACACCCAGTACTTC	.	.	TRBV7-6	TRBJ2-5
CASSFNLAGGSTDTQYF	TGTGCCAGCAGCTTTAATCTAGCGGGGGGGAGCACAGATACGCAGTATTTT	.	TRBD2	TRBV5-8	TRBJ2-3
CASSLRSPGDIQFF	TGTGCCAGCAGCTTGCGTTCCCCCGGGGACATTCAGTTCTTC	many	.	TRBV14	TRBJ2-1
CSARQGPMNTEAFF	TGCAGTGCCCGACAGGGCCCAATGAACACTGAAGCTTTCTTT	.	TRBD1	TRBV20-1	TRBJ1-1
CASSLGNTQYF	TGTGCCAGCAGCTTGGGTAATACGCAGTATTTT	many	.	TRBV5-8	TRBJ2-3
CASSYSNQLVPSGGYTF	TGTGCCAGCAGTTACTCCAACCAACTCGTCCCATCGGGTGGCTACACCTTC	.	.	TRBV6-5	TRBJ1-2
CASSIEAGAGWVEGQFF	TGTGCCAGTAGTATTGAAGCTGGAGCGGGATGGGTTGAGGGGCAGTTCTTC	.	TRBD2	TRBV19	TRBJ2-1
CASSSGTGGVETQYF	TGTGCCAGCAGCTCAGGGACAGGGGGGGTAGAGACCCAGTACTTC	few	TRBD1	TRBV27	TRBJ2-5
CASSARDTGTLYF	TGTGCCAGCAGTGCCCGAGACACCGGTACGCTGTATTTT	.	.	TRBV12-3/TRBV12-4	TRBJ2-3
CASSAARYAQETQYF	TGTGCCAGTTCCGCCGCGCGGTACGCGCAAGAGACCCAGTACTTC	many	.	TRBV12-3/TRBV12-4	TRBJ2-5
CASSLGDRSTQETQYF	TGTGCCAGCAGCTTAGGGGACAGATCTACCCAAGAGACCCAGTACTTC	.	TRBD1	TRBV11-1	TRBJ2-5
CASSLIQGRSTGELFF	TGTGCCAGCAGCTTGATCCAGGGGCGAAGCACCGGGGAGCTGTTTTTT	.	.	TRBV7-3	TRBJ2-2
CASRTGGHDNEQYF	TGTGCCAGCAGGACAGGGGGGCACGACAATGAGCAGTACTTC	few	TRBD1	TRBV28	TRBJ2-7